One and the same sample provided the 26 T cell receptor beta chains below, sequenced in a study of blood T cells in healthy people across ages. Combining a sample-barcoded 5' primer with a J-beta primer mix, a second PCR ran for about 7 to 12 cycles. TCRdb re-analysed the 5' RACE reads in MiXCR, keeping a single row per CDR3 protein. The sample has about 730,000 distinct CDR3 sequences, roughly 47% seen once. Sequenced: blood. These receptors all stem from a woman between 55 and 75 years old in good health.

The chain joins TRBV12-5 to TRBJ2-3, with TRBD1 identical over 7 bases. The CDR3 sequence is 15 residues long. In germline, CDR1 is LGHNT, CDR2 FRNRAP. V was pared by 5 bases and J by 1 base, with 6 bases of the junction left unmatched. The CDR3 nucleotides read TGTGCTAGTGGTCTTGACAGGGTTGGCACAGATACGCAGTATTTT. This codes for CASGLDRVGTDTQYF. Looking up the rest from reference TRBV12-5 and TRBJ2-3 gives the full variable domain: DARVTQTPRHKVTEMGQEVTMRCQPILGHNTVFWYRQTMMQGLELLAYFRNRAPLDDSGMPKDRFSAEMPDATLATLKIQPSEPRDSAVYFCASGLDRVGTDTQYFGPGTRLTVL.

The V call is TRBV11-2, the J call TRBJ2-4; D perhaps matches TRBD1 (6 bases). V was shortened by 0 bases and J by 11 bases, with 11 bases between the two germline ends. The CDR3 length is 13 residues. CDR1 SGHAT and CDR2 FQNNGV come from the germline V gene. CDR3 in DNA: TGTGCCAGCAGCTTAGAGGTCAGGGGCGTTCAGTACTTC. This encodes CASSLEVRGVQYF. Supplemented by reference TRBV11-2 and TRBJ2-4, the full variable domain reads EAGVAQSPRYKIIEKRQSVAFWCNPISGHATLYWYQQILGQGPKLLIQFQNNGVVDDSQLPKDRFSAERLKGVDSTLKIQPAKLEDSAVYLCASSLEVRGVQYFGAGTRLSVL.

In DNA form, the CDR3 reads TGCGCCAGCAGTCAACGGACTAGCGGGAGGGACAGCTCCTACGAGCAGTACTTC. Its protein is CASSQRTSGRDSSYEQYF. The genes are TRBV4-1 and TRBJ2-7; TRBD2 aligns across 15 bases. V gave up 6 bases and J gave up 0 bases; unmatched junction bases: 9. The CDR3 is 18 amino acids. The germline V gene encodes CDR1 MGHRA and CDR2 YSYEKL.

The chain is built from TRBV20-1 and TRBJ2-7; 8 bases line up with TRBD2. The J segment lost 3 bases and the V segment lost 6 bases, leaving 7 bases of the junction unmatched. In germline, CDR1 is DFQATT, CDR2 SNEGSKA (reference sequence). The CDR3 covers 13 residues. CDR3 sequence (DNA): TGCAGTGCCGGGACTAGGATACTCTACGAGCAGTACTTC. It translates to CSAGTRILYEQYF.

The V gene is TRBV3-1, the J gene TRBJ1-1; D is unresolved. Per germline, CDR1 LGHDT and CDR2 YNNKEL (reference sequence). The length of the CDR3 is 15 residues. V lost 0 bases and J 8 bases, leaving 16 bases between the germline ends. The CDR3 region is CASSQESYLASEAFF. CDR3 nucleotide sequence: TGTGCCAGCAGCCAAGAGTCCTATCTCGCATCCGAAGCTTTCTTT.

The chain is built from TRBV6-2 or TRBV6-3 and TRBJ2-7; 7 bases fit TRBD1. V gave up 6 bases and J gave up 4 bases; unmatched junction bases: 6. The CDR3 runs to 13 residues. Germline V gene sequence: CDR1 MNHEY, CDR2 SVGEGT. The CDR3 loop reads CASRGTDQYEQYF. The CDR3 DNA sequence: TGTGCCAGCAGAGGGACAGACCAGTACGAGCAGTACTTC.

This clonotype was counted between two and nine times. This rearrangement joins TRBV4-2 to TRBJ2-3; D perhaps matches TRBD2 (6 bases). The ends were cut back, 3 bases at V and 0 bases at J, with 10 bases in the middle. The CDR3 sequence is 15 residues long. Germline V gene sequence: CDR1 LGHNA, CDR2 YNFKEQ. The CDR3 bases are TGTGCCAGCAGCCAGGACGGGAGTAGCACAGATACGCAGTATTTT. Translation: CASSQDGSSTDTQYF.

V gene TRBV28 combines with J gene TRBJ2-3; D not resolved. V was trimmed by 5 bases and J by 4 bases, leaving 13 bases between them. Per the germline V gene, CDR1 is MDHEN and CDR2 is SYDVKM. The CDR3 extends over 14 amino acids. CDR3 protein: CASSEDNLADTQYF. CDR3 DNA: TGTGCCAGCAGTGAAGATAATTTAGCAGATACGCAGTATTTT. The full variable domain, completed using reference TRBV28 and TRBJ2-3, is DVKVTQSSRYLVKRTGEKVFLECVQDMDHENMFWYRQDPGLGLRLIYFSYDVKMKEKGDIPEGYSVSREKKERFSLILESASTNQTSMYLCASSEDNLADTQYFGPGTRLTVL.

This clonotype was found a few times. The CDR3 loop is CATSRETSAYNEQFF. The CDR3, as DNA: TGTGCCACCAGCAGAGAGACTAGCGCCTACAATGAGCAGTTCTTC. This chain uses TRBV15 with TRBJ2-1; 8 nucleotides line up with TRBD2. Unmatched junction bases numbered 0, after V lost 0 bases and J lost 2 bases. This CDR3 comprises 15 residues. Per the germline V gene, CDR1 is LNHNV and CDR2 is YYDKDF (reference sequence).

This clonotype was seen more than once but under ten times. The chain carries TRBV21-1 and TRBJ2-7. TRBV21-1 is annotated as a pseudogene. The CDR3 consists of 13 residues. The CDR3 is CASSQRLTYEQYF. In nucleotides, the CDR3 is TGTGCCAGCAGCCAACGCCTAACCTACGAGCAGTACTTC.

As to this clonotype: Since a much larger clone is just one base distant, this may be a read error. J is TRBJ2-7 and V is TRBV29-1; 7 bases match TRBD1. With V trimmed by 2 bases and J by 3 bases, 7 bases remained unmatched. Germline CDR1 reads SQVTM; CDR2 reads ANQGSEA. The CDR3 is made up of 14 amino acids. The CDR3 protein is CSVELPRQGYEQYF. CDR3 bases: TGCAGCGTTGAACTCCCCAGACAGGGCTACGAGCAGTACTTC.

With regard to this clonotype: This may be a read error: a much more frequent sequence differs by one nucleotide. The chain carries TRBV10-3 and TRBJ2-1; D tentatively fits TRBD1 or TRBD2 (5 bases each). This CDR3 is 15 amino acids long. Germline lookup yields CDR1 ENHRY and CDR2 SYGVKD. DNA for the CDR3: TGTGCCACCAGTGAGTCGAGGGACCCCTACAATGAGCAGTTCTTC. Protein product: CATSESRDPYNEQFF.

The V call is TRBV20-1, the J call TRBJ2-1; no clear D. Germline values: CDR1 DFQATT, CDR2 SNEGSKA (reference sequence). The CDR3 covers 12 residues. Between the trimmed V and J ends, which lost 1 base and 6 bases, there was a span of 7 bases. The CDR3 is CSARVGSNEQFF. The CDR3 region has the DNA TGCAGTGCTAGAGTCGGTAGCAATGAGCAGTTCTTC.

The V call is TRBV20-1, the J call TRBJ1-1; 7 nucleotides line up with TRBD1. V was clipped by 1 base and J by 6 bases; unmatched bases: 8. CDR1 is DFQATT, CDR2 SNEGSKA, per germline (reference sequence). The length of the CDR3 is 14 residues. CDR3 loop: CSARVAGGEPEAFF. CDR3 sequence (DNA): TGCAGTGCTAGAGTGGCAGGGGGGGAGCCTGAAGCTTTCTTT.

The rearrangement uses TRBV6-2 or TRBV6-3 and TRBJ2-3; D possibly corresponds to TRBD2 (5 bases). Deletions cut 2 bases from V and 2 bases from J, with 8 bases between. Germline V CDR1 and CDR2: MNHEY, SVGEGT. This CDR3 has 14 residues. The CDR3 DNA reads TGTGCCAGCAGTTACCTAGCCAACACAGATACGCAGTATTTT. This sequence encodes CASSYLANTDTQYF.

The sample holds one count of this clonotype. CDR3 coding DNA: TGTGCCAGCAGTCCGAACCTCGGGACAGGGTATGGCTACACCTTC. Translating it yields CASSPNLGTGYGYTF. The V gene is TRBV12-3 or TRBV12-4, the J gene TRBJ1-2, with 9 bases aligning to TRBD1. V lost 5 bases to trimming and J lost 5 bases; unmatched junction nucleotides: 9. CDR3 length equals 15 residues.

The chain uses TRBV24-1 and TRBJ1-1; possibly TRBD1 for D (6 bases). The V end was cut by 9 bases, the J end by 4 bases, with 23 bases between. The CDR3 loop spans 16 amino acids. The germline gives CDR1 KGHDR, CDR2 SFDVKD. CDR3 DNA: TGTGCCACCCGTCCTGATACGGGGGCGCCGAGCACTGAAGCTTTCTTT. Translated, it gives CATRPDTGAPSTEAFF.

The rearrangement links TRBV7-9 to TRBJ2-7; 7 bases match TRBD1. The CDR3 covers 14 residues. V lost 5 bases to trimming and J lost 5 bases; unmatched junction nucleotides: 9. From germline, CDR1 is SEHNR and CDR2 FQNEAQ (reference sequence). CDR3 amino acids: CASSADTGDHEQYF. DNA for the CDR3: TGTGCCAGCAGCGCAGATACAGGGGACCACGAGCAGTACTTC. The variable domain in full, with the rest retrieved from reference TRBV7-9 and TRBJ2-7, is DTGVSQNPRHKITKRGQNVTFRCDPISEHNRLYWYRQTLGQGPEFLTYFQNEAQLEKSRLLSDRFSAERPKGSFSTLEIQRTEQGDSAMYLCASSADTGDHEQYFGPGTRLTVT.

The chain combines TRBV3-1 with TRBJ2-7; 14 bases agree with TRBD2. The CDR3 runs 16 residues. Germline V gene sequence: CDR1 LGHDT, CDR2 YNNKEL (reference sequence). V shed 4 bases and J 3 bases; nucleotides not matched to a gene: 5. The CDR3 spells CASSPGTSGGIYEQYF. The CDR3 DNA is TGTGCCAGCAGCCCAGGGACTAGCGGGGGAATCTACGAGCAGTACTTC.

A remark on this clonotype: One end of the junction varies from germline; a read error may be responsible. V usage is TRBV4-3 and J usage is TRBJ1-2; D not certain. Germline V gives CDR1 LGHNA, CDR2 YSLEER. CDR3 length: 13 amino acids. The CDR3 loop is CVSSPGRNYGYTF. CDR3 in DNA: TGCGTCAGCAGCCCGGGGAGGAACTATGGCTACACCTTC.

CDR3 sequence (DNA): TGTGCCAGCAACCAAGGGGGTTATCAGCCCCAGCATTTT. Residues: CASNQGGYQPQHF. The rearrangement uses TRBV12-3 or TRBV12-4 and TRBJ1-5; D might be TRBD1 (6 bases). V shed 7 bases and J shed 5 bases, with 12 bases lying between them. The CDR3 is made up of 13 amino acids.

The chain recombines TRBV2 with TRBJ1-6; D gene uncertain. The germline gives CDR1 SNHLY, CDR2 FYNNEI. This CDR3 spans 11 amino acids. Trimming left V 6 bases short and J 8 bases short, with 5 bases between. The CDR3 nucleotides are TGTGCCAGCAGCGACGATTCACCCCTCCACTTT. It yields the protein CASSDDSPLHF.

This chain uses TRBV4-1 with TRBJ2-2; TRBD1 or TRBD2 may be the D gene (6 bases each). Germline V gene sequence: CDR1 MGHRA, CDR2 YSYEKL. This CDR3 contains 17 residues. V was shortened by 0 bases and J by 6 bases, with 17 bases between the two germline ends. The CDR3 sequence: CASSQDLGRGLPGELFF. The CDR3 DNA reads as TGCGCCAGCAGCCAAGATCTAGGCAGGGGACTTCCCGGGGAGCTGTTTTTT.

In its sample, this clonotype was seen a few times. The chain combines TRBV2 with TRBJ2-1; 12 nucleotides align to TRBD2. Looked up from germline, CDR1 is SNHLY and CDR2 is FYNNEI. V shed 6 bases, J shed 7 bases, and the junction held 7 bases outside the gene matches. The CDR3 has 15 amino acids. The CDR3 protein is CASRPLAGGPNEQFF. Here the CDR3 DNA reads TGTGCCAGCAGGCCCCTAGCGGGAGGGCCGAATGAGCAGTTCTTC.

The V gene is TRBV20-1, the J gene TRBJ1-2; D is ambiguous. Germline CDR1 is DFQATT and CDR2 is SNEGSKA (reference sequence). The CDR3 extends over 11 amino acids. V lost 6 bases and J lost 4, with 9 bases in between. The CDR3 reads CSAPLAYGYTF. The CDR3 DNA reads as TGCAGTGCCCCTTTAGCCTATGGCTACACCTTC.

The rearrangement joins TRBV20-1 to TRBJ2-1; D remains unclear. The CDR3 has 17 residues. CDR1 and CDR2 (germline): DFQATT, SNEGSKA (reference sequence). Trimming removed 3 bases at V and 6 bases at J, with 24 bases between. CDR3 amino acids: CSARVRASRLWGNEQFF. In DNA form, the CDR3 reads TGCAGTGCTAGGGTGAGAGCAAGTAGGTTATGGGGCAATGAGCAGTTCTTC.